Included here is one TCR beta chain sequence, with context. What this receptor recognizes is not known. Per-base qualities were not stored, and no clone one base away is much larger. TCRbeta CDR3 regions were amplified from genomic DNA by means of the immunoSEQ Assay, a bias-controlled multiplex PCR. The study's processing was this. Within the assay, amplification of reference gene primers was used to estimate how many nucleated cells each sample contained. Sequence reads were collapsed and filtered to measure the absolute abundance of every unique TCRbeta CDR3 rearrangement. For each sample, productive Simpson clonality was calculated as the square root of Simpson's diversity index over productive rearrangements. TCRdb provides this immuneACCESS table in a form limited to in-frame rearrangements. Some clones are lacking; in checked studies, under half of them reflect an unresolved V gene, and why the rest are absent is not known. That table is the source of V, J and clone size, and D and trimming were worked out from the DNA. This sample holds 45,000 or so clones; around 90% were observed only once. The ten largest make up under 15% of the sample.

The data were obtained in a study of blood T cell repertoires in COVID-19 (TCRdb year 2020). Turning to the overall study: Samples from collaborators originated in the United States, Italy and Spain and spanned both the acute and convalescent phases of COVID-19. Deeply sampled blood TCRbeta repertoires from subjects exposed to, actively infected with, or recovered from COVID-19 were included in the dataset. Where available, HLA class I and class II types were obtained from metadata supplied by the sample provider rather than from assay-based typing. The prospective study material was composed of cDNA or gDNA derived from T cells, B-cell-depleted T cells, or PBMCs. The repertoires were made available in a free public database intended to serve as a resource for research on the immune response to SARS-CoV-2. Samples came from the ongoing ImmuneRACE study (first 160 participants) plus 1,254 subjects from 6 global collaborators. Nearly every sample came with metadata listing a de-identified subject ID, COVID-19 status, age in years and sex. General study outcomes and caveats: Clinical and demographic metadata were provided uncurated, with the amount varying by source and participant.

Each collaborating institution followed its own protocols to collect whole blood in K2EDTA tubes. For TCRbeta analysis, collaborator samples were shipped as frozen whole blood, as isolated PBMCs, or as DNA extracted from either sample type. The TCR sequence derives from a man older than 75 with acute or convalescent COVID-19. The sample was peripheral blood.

In nucleotides, the sequence is TGTGCCAGCAGCCGAAGAACGGACAGGGCCTACGAGCAGTACTTC. Its protein reads: CASSRRTDRAYEQYF. The V and J genes are TRBV3-1 (or the pseudogene TRBV3-2) and TRBJ2-7; 8 bases in the junction line up with TRBD1. The CDR3 has 15 amino acids, counting the end cysteine and phenylalanine. Of all the DNA, just the CDR3 is kept, 45 bases in frame from base 1. The germline V gene (reference sequence) specifies LGHDT as CDR1 and YNNKEL as CDR2. V is trimmed back by 4 bases and J by 2 bases, and the junction contains 7 bases that no gene match accounts for.